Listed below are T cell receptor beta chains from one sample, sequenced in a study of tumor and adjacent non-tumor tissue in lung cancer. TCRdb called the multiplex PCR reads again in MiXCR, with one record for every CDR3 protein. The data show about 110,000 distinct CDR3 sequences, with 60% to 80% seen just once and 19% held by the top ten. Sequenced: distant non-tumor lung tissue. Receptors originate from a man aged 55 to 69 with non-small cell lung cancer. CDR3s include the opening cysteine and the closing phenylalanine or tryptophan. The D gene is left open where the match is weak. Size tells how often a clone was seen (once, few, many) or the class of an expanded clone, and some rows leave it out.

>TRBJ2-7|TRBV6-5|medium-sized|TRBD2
TGTGCCAGCAGTCAGAGCGGGAGGGCCAGATTCGAGCAGTACTTC
CASSQSGRARFEQYF
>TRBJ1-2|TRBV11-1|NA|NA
TGTGCCAGCGGCCTCGACTTTCTGGGTCATGGCTACACCTTC
CASGLDFLGHGYTF
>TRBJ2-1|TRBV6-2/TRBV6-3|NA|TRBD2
TGTGCCTGTAGCACCCCGATAATAGCGGGGGACAATGAGCATTTCTTC
CACSTPIIAGDNEHFF
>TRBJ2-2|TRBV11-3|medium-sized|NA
TGTGCCAGCAGCTTAGACAGGAAGGGCCTCACCGGGGAGCTGTTTTTT
CASSLDRKGLTGELFF
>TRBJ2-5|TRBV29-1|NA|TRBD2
TGCAGCGTCCTTAGCGGGGTTCAAGAGACCCAGTACTTC
CSVLSGVQETQYF
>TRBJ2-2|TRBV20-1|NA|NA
TGCAGTGCTAGAGATTTGATGAACACCGGGGAGCTGTTTTTT
CSARDLMNTGELFF
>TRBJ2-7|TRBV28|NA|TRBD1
TGTGTCAGCAGTTTACTGCCAACAGGGGCCCCCTCCTACGAGGAGTACTTC
CVSSLLPTGAPSYEEYF
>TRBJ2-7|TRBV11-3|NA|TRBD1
TGTGCCAGCAGCTTAGATTGGAGGACAGGGGTCGAGCAGTACTTC
CASSLDWRTGVEQYF
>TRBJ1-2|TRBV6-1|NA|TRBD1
TGTGCCATCTTGAACAGGGGAAGCTATGGCTACACCTTC
CAILNRGSYGYTF
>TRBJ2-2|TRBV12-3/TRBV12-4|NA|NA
TGTGCCAGCACCAACGTCCCAGCGAACACCGGGGGGCTGTTTTTT
CASTNVPANTGGLFF
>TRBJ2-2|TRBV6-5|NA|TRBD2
TGTGCCAGCAGCACTAGCGTCGTCACCGGGAAACTGTTTTTT
CASSTSVVTGKLFF
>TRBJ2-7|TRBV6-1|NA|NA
TGTGCCAGCAGCGAAGGGCTGGGGGCCCCCTACGAGCGGTACTTC
CASSEGLGAPYERYF
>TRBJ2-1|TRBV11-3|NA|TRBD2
TGTGCCAGCAGCTTATACCTAGCGGGAGGTTTTCACAGTGAACAGTTCTTC
CASSLYLAGGFHSEQFF
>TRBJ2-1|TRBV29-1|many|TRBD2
TGCAGCGCCCGACTAGCGGGGGGGGTCTACAATGAGCAGTTCTTC
CSARLAGGVYNEQFF
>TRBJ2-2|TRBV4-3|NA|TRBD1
TGCACCAGCAGTCAAGCGACAGGGGGGGGCACCGGGGAGCTGTTTTTT
CTSSQATGGGTGELFF
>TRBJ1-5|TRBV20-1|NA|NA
TGCAGTGCTGGGACTGTACGCCCGGGTCAGCCCCAGCATTTT
CSAGTVRPGQPQHF
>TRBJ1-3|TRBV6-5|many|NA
TGTGCCAGCAGTCTTACAAGAACCTCCTCTGGAAACACCATATATTTT
CASSLTRTSSGNTIYF
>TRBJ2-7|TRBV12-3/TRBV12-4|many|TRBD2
TGTGCCAGCAGTGTGGGGGGGGAGCAGTACTTC
CASSVGGEQYF
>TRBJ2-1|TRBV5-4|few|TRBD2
TGTGCCAGCAGCTTGTTCGGCGGGAGGGGTGGTAATGAGCAGTTCTTC
CASSLFGGRGGNEQFF
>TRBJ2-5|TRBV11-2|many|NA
TGTGCCAGCAGCTTAGATTTGGCAGGGCCAGAGACCCAGTACTTC
CASSLDLAGPETQYF